The rows below give T cell receptor beta chains drawn from one sample of a study of beta chain features in type 1 diabetes. Libraries were prepared by immunoSEQ multiplex PCR; TCRdb keeps only in-frame clonotypes and omits some of them. Here the sample spans 900,000 or so clones, about 17% being singletons. The sample comprised naive CD4+ T cells from blood. The source of these receptors is a woman aged 18-30 years in good health. Each CDR3 is given with its conserved first and last residue. D genes are given only for firm matches. Where a row states a size, it is once, few, many or the class of an expanded clone; other rows omit it.

V	D	J	size	DNA	CDR3
TRBV6-1	TRBD2	TRBJ2-1	NA	TGTGCCAGTATAGCGGGAAAGGGGCCGGGTGAGCAGTTCTTC	CASIAGKGPGEQFF
TRBV9	TRBD1	TRBJ2-5	few	TGTGCCAGCAGCGTCCGGGACAGGGGACAGGAGACCCAGTACTTC	CASSVRDRGQETQYF
TRBV15	NA	TRBJ2-3	NA	TGTGCCACCAGCAGACCCCCCGGTGGGACCACAGATACGCAGTATTTT	CATSRPPGGTTDTQYF
TRBV19	NA	TRBJ1-5	few	TGTGCCAGTAGTAAAGGCGGCCCCGTTGGGCCCCAGCATTTT	CASSKGGPVGPQHF
TRBV5-1	NA	TRBJ2-1	NA	TGCGCCAGCAGCTTGGTGGGCGGCTACTCCTACAATGAGCAGTTCTTC	CASSLVGGYSYNEQFF
TRBV11-2	TRBD2	TRBJ2-1	few	TGTGCCAGCAGCCGAAGGACTAGCGGGAATGAGCAGTTCTTC	CASSRRTSGNEQFF
TRBV18	NA	TRBJ2-7	few	TGTGCCAGCTCACGGCCAAACGTCTACGAGCAGTACTTC	CASSRPNVYEQYF
TRBV18	NA	TRBJ1-2	few	TGTGCCAGCTCACCACTGGAGACAGCAGATGGCTACACCTTC	CASSPLETADGYTF
TRBV15	NA	TRBJ1-5	few	TGTGCCACCAGCGGACTAAACTACAATCAGCCCCAGCATTTT	CATSGLNYNQPQHF
TRBV5-4	NA	TRBJ2-7	NA	TGTGCCAGCAGCTTGAGGGGAGGACACGAGCAGTACTTC	CASSLRGGHEQYF
TRBV5-4	NA	TRBJ1-2	NA	TGTGCCAGCAGCTTGGGAGCAGATGGCTACACCTTC	CASSLGADGYTF
TRBV27	NA	TRBJ2-1	few	TGTGCCAGCAGTTTGGGCGCGAACGATGAGCAGTTCTTC	CASSLGANDEQFF
TRBV7-2	NA	TRBJ2-7	NA	TGTGCCAGCAGCTTAGTCGGCAGGGTTACCGAGCAGTACTTC	CASSLVGRVTEQYF
TRBV5-1	NA	TRBJ2-2	few	TGCGCCAGCAGCTTGCGGCCGCTGAACACCGGGGAGCTGTTTTTT	CASSLRPLNTGELFF
TRBV19	TRBD1	TRBJ2-7	NA	TGTGCCAGTAGCTTCAGGGGGTACGAGCAGTACTTC	CASSFRGYEQYF
TRBV7-9	NA	TRBJ2-1	few	TGTGCCAGCAGCTTTTTGGATTCGGGAACCTACAATGAGCAGTTCTTC	CASSFLDSGTYNEQFF
TRBV5-1	NA	TRBJ1-4	NA	TGCGCCAGCAGCGAGTGGGGCAGACACAATGAAAAACTGTTTTTT	CASSEWGRHNEKLFF